The subject of this entry is one TCR beta chain. It was with 60 Vbeta and 13 Jbeta primers that the PCR ran. Produced via immunoSEQ multiplex PCR; TCRdb's table is partial and in-frame only. Here the sample spans about 140,000 clones, roughly 79% being singletons. The data were obtained in a study of cytomegalovirus exposure and HLA in healthy donors. The clonotype comes from a man aged 25-45 years in good health and CMV-seropositive. The sample was PBMCs.

The CDR3 reads CASTGGDRGRETQYF. DNA for the CDR3: TGTGCCAGCACTGGGGGGGACAGGGGGAGAGAGACCCAGTACTTC. The J gene is TRBJ2-5, the V gene TRBV28, with 11 bases identical to TRBD1. Germline V gives CDR1 MDHEN, CDR2 SYDVKM. Trimming removed 7 bases from V and 4 bases from J; junction bases left unmatched: 8. The CDR3 totals 15 residues. Combining the CDR3 with reference TRBV28 and TRBJ2-5 gives the whole variable domain DVKVTQSSRYLVKRTGEKVFLECVQDMDHENMFWYRQDPGLGLRLIYFSYDVKMKEKGDIPEGYSVSREKKERFSLILESASTNQTSMYLCASTGGDRGRETQYFGPGTRLLVL.